The 2 T cell receptor beta chains given below trace back to one sample, sequenced in a study of Tregs in tolerant kidney transplant recipients. Data came from immunoSEQ multiplex PCR; TCRdb stores just in-frame clones and leaves some out. The sample shows around 78,000 clones, about 91% of them seen only once. This material consisted of Tregs from blood, taken before the transplant. These receptors all stem from a human donor who received a combined kidney and bone marrow transplant.

The chain uses TRBV30 and TRBJ2-1; 9 bases are a match to TRBD2. The V gene end was trimmed by 0 bases and the J gene end by 6 bases; junction bases not matched to a gene: 12. The CDR3 is made up of 17 amino acids. Germline values: CDR1 GTSNPN, CDR2 SVGIG (reference sequence). CDR3 DNA: TGTGCCTGGAGTGTTCGCCCTCTTGGGACTAGCATCAATGAGCAGTTCTTC. It yields the protein CAWSVRPLGTSINEQFF.

This sequence joins TRBV28 and TRBJ2-3; 13 bases fit TRBD2. Trimming at V came to 4 bases and at J to 6 bases, leaving 10 bases not matched to a gene. Germline CDR1 MDHEN, CDR2 SYDVKM. CDR3 length: 17 residues. The chain's CDR3 is CASSSLRLAGGFDTQYF. CDR3 bases: TGTGCCAGCAGTTCCCTCCGACTAGCGGGAGGCTTTGATACGCAGTATTTT. Full variable domain (outside the CDR3, taken from reference TRBV28 and TRBJ2-3): DVKVTQSSRYLVKRTGEKVFLECVQDMDHENMFWYRQDPGLGLRLIYFSYDVKMKEKGDIPEGYSVSREKKERFSLILESASTNQTSMYLCASSSLRLAGGFDTQYFGPGTRLTVL.